The next 18 T cell receptor beta chains were all read from a single sample in a study of blood T cell repertoires in COVID-19. Sequenced by immunoSEQ multiplex PCR; TCRdb stores in-frame clones only, minus some. The data contain fewer than 30,000 clones, approximately 85% of them singletons. Sequencing used peripheral blood. These receptors were taken from a woman older than 75 with COVID-19, enrolled during active disease.

The V gene is TRBV18, the J gene TRBJ1-1, with TRBD1 matching 7 bases. J lost 5 bases, V lost 6 bases, and 3 bases had no gene match. Germline V gene data show CDR1 as KGHSH and CDR2 as LQKENI. The CDR3 loop spans 12 amino acids. The CDR3 sequence is CASSTGVTEAFF. The DNA for the CDR3 is TGTGCCAGCTCTACAGGGGTTACTGAAGCTTTCTTT.

The chain combines TRBV18 with TRBJ1-2; D is perhaps TRBD1 (5 bases). The ends were cut back, 2 bases at V and 5 bases at J, with 12 bases in the middle. From germline, CDR1 is KGHSH and CDR2 LQKENI. The CDR3 totals 14 residues. CDR3 bases: TGTGCCAGCTCACCAGGGGCAGGGACTTATGGCTACACCTTC. Translated: CASSPGAGTYGYTF.

V usage is TRBV4-1 and J usage is TRBJ2-7, with no clear D. Deletions cut 0 bases from V and 2 bases from J, with 11 bases between. This CDR3 comprises 15 residues. Germline CDR1 MGHRA, CDR2 YSYEKL. CDR3 in amino acids: CASSQDYYRTYEQYF. The CDR3 DNA reads TGCGCCAGCAGCCAAGATTACTACCGGACCTACGAGCAGTACTTC.

This chain connects TRBV29-1 to TRBJ2-2, with a tentative D call TRBD2 (5 bases). Germline CDR1 SQVTM, CDR2 ANQGSEA. V lost 4 bases to trimming and J lost 2 bases, with 8 bases between them. CDR3 length equals 13 residues. CDR3 residues: CSVVGINTGELFF. DNA of the CDR3: TGCAGCGTTGTCGGGATAAACACCGGGGAGCTGTTTTTT.

The J gene is TRBJ1-2, the V gene TRBV5-1, with D uncertain. The CDR3 is made up of 15 amino acids. Trimming took 0 bases from V and 2 from J, leaving 11 bases between them. Germline V lookup: CDR1 SGHRS, CDR2 YFSETQ. Here the CDR3 reads CASSLGAKNNYGYTF. The CDR3 DNA follows: TGCGCCAGCAGCTTGGGAGCAAAAAACAACTATGGCTACACCTTC.

The V call is TRBV2, the J call TRBJ1-1; TRBD1 matches 10 bases. Germline V gene sequence: CDR1 SNHLY, CDR2 FYNNEI. This CDR3 is built from 16 residues. V was pared by 6 bases and J by 0 bases, with 7 bases of the junction left unmatched. CDR3 DNA: TGTGCCAGCAGAGGGACAGGGGACAGCATGAACACTGAAGCTTTCTTT. Translating it yields CASRGTGDSMNTEAFF. Supplemented by reference TRBV2 and TRBJ1-1, the full variable domain reads EPEVTQTPSHQVTQMGQEVILRCVPISNHLYFYWYRQILGQKVEFLVSFYNNEISEKSEIFDDQFSVERPDGSNFTLKIRSTKLEDSAMYFCASRGTGDSMNTEAFFGQGTRLTVV.

This chain uses TRBV5-1 with TRBJ2-1; 8 positions match TRBD2. This CDR3 is 15 amino acids long. Germline loops: CDR1 SGHRS, CDR2 YFSETQ. After removal of 2 bases from V and 6 bases from J, the junction contained 7 bases not matched to a gene. As DNA, the CDR3 is TGCGCCAGCAGCTTTAGGCCGGGGGGGCCCAATGAGCAGTTCTTC. It translates to CASSFRPGGPNEQFF.

The chain links TRBV7-2 to TRBJ2-5; TRBD2 matches 14 bases. Germline CDR1 is SGHTA and CDR2 is FQGNSA. This CDR3 comprises 18 residues. V shed 6 bases and J 4 bases; nucleotides not matched to a gene: 13. Written as DNA, the CDR3 is TGTGCCAGCAGTCGAGGGACTAGCGGGGGCCATCACGGAGAGACCCAGTACTTC. It yields the protein CASSRGTSGGHHGETQYF. Full variable domain (rest looked up from reference TRBV7-2 and TRBJ2-5): GAGVSQSPSNKVTEKGKDVELRCDPISGHTALYWYRQSLGQGLEFLIYFQGNSAPDKSGLPSDRFSAERTGGSVSTLTIQRTQQEDSAVYLCASSRGTSGGHHGETQYFGPGTRLLVL.

The J gene is TRBJ2-1, the V gene TRBV19; 10 positions agree with TRBD2. Germline V gene lookup returns CDR1 LNHDA and CDR2 SQIVND (reference sequence). V was clipped by 5 bases and J by 5 bases; unmatched bases: 12. The CDR3 loop spans 17 amino acids. CDR3 in amino acids: CASSLTPGLAEDNEQFF. The CDR3 coding sequence is TGTGCCAGTAGTCTCACCCCCGGACTAGCGGAAGACAATGAGCAGTTCTTC.

This clone appeared a few times. The gene calls are TRBV5-1 and TRBJ1-5; 7 bases fit TRBD1. In germline, CDR1 is SGHRS, CDR2 YFSETQ. V shed 5 bases and J 3 bases; nucleotides not matched to a gene: 8. The CDR3 extends over 15 amino acids. The CDR3 reads CASRQGIRDNQPQHF. CDR3 nucleotide sequence: TGCGCCAGCAGACAGGGGATTAGAGACAATCAGCCCCAGCATTTT.

V is TRBV7-2 and J is TRBJ1-1, with D hard to call. The V end lost 5 bases, the J end lost 0 bases, and 10 bases lay between the germline ends. The CDR3 spans 14 residues. Germline V CDR1 and CDR2: SGHTA, FQGNSA. The CDR3 nucleotides are TGTGCCAGCAGCCCGGGGAGCCTGAACACTGAAGCTTTCTTT. It translates to CASSPGSLNTEAFF.

Note on this clone: Mismatch with germline at one junction end may stem from a read error. The chain couples TRBV7-7 to TRBJ2-1, with TRBD1 as a possible D gene (7 bases). CDR1 and CDR2 from the germline V gene are SSHAT and FNYEAQ (reference sequence). This CDR3 is built from 15 residues. The CDR3 region has the DNA TGTGCTAGCAGCTTAGGGGGCCGGGGGATTAATGAGCAGTTCTTC. As protein: CASSLGGRGINEQFF.

This clone was detected a few times. This rearrangement joins TRBV6-5 to TRBJ1-6, with TRBD1 as a possible D gene (6 bases). Trimming removed 11 bases from V and 7 bases from J, with 12 bases in between. Germline CDR1 reads MNHEY; CDR2 reads SVGAGI. This CDR3 has 12 amino acids. The DNA of the CDR3 is TGTGCCGTCAACACAGGGAATTCACCCCTCCACTTT. It is translated as CAVNTGNSPLHF.

V gene TRBV6-5 combines with J gene TRBJ2-1, with D maybe TRBD1 (5 bases). In germline, CDR1 is MNHEY, CDR2 SVGAGI. This CDR3 contains 13 residues. The V end was cut by 5 bases, the J end by 9 bases, with 14 bases between. The CDR3 spells CASSRPPDTEQFF. The CDR3 DNA sequence: TGTGCCAGCAGTCGGCCCCCGGACACTGAGCAGTTCTTC.

V usage is TRBV15 and J usage is TRBJ2-7; possible D gene TRBD1, 5 bases. V was clipped by 0 bases and J by 0 bases, with 6 bases between them. Per germline, CDR1 LNHNV and CDR2 YYDKDF (reference sequence). This CDR3 has 14 residues. In DNA form, the CDR3 reads TGTGCCACCAGCAGAGACAGGGCCTCCTACGAGCAGTACTTC. Encoded protein: CATSRDRASYEQYF. Full variable domain (remainder filled in from reference TRBV15 and TRBJ2-7): DAMVIQNPRYQVTQFGKPVTLSCSQTLNHNVMYWYQQKSSQAPKLLFHYYDKDFNNEADTPDNFQSRRPNTSFCFLDIRSPGLGDTAMYLCATSRDRASYEQYFGPGTRLTVT.

The V call is TRBV9, the J call TRBJ2-7, with 9 bases matching TRBD2. Germline V gene data show CDR1 as SGDLS and CDR2 as YYNGEE. The V and J ends lost 4 bases and 6 bases, in that order; junction bases with no gene match: 8. This CDR3 has 14 amino acids. The CDR3 DNA reads as TGTGCCAGCAGCTTCTCAGCGGGGGGCTTCGAGCAGTACTTC. Translation gives CASSFSAGGFEQYF.

The chain recombines TRBV18 with TRBJ2-1, with 12 bases matching TRBD1. Germline CDR1 and CDR2: KGHSH and LQKENI. Losses at the gene ends were 3 bases for V and 0 bases for J; bases not matched to a gene: 15. The CDR3 spans 21 residues. The chain's CDR3 is CASSPFRNPGQGASSYNEQFF. The CDR3 coding sequence is TGTGCCAGCTCACCGTTCAGGAATCCGGGACAGGGGGCCTCCTCCTACAATGAGCAGTTCTTC. The complete variable domain, with remaining parts taken from reference TRBV18 and TRBJ2-1, reads NAGVMQNPRHLVRRRGQEARLRCSPMKGHSHVYWYRQLPEEGLKFMVYLQKENIIDESGMPKERFSAEFPKEGPSILRIQQVVRGDSAAYFCASSPFRNPGQGASSYNEQFFGPGTRLTVL.

The rearrangement links TRBV6-5 to TRBJ2-3, with 7 bases that match TRBD2. V was pared by 0 bases and J by 5 bases, with 2 bases of the junction left unmatched. The CDR3 is 14 residues long. Germline CDR1 MNHEY, CDR2 SVGAGI. CDR3 sequence: CASSYSRGKDTQYF. The DNA for the CDR3 is TGTGCCAGCAGTTACTCGCGGGGGAAAGATACGCAGTATTTT.